The clone carrying this T cell receptor (beta chain) has just one count. This sample was included in a study of shared clonotypes between healthy human individuals. Between the trimmed V and J ends, which lost 8 bases and 5 bases, there was a span of 20 bases. CDR1 and CDR2 from the germline V gene are MNHNS and SASEGT. This CDR3 is built from 15 residues. Some clones are missing from TCRdb's copy, which holds only in-frame ones; the method was immunoSEQ multiplex PCR. This sample has about a million clones, with about 74% found just once. The material sequenced was memory CD4+ T cells sorted from blood. Described subset: CD45RA-negative fraction. The rearrangement uses TRBV6-1 and TRBJ2-3; possibly TRBD1 or TRBD2 for D (5 bases each). This clonotype was obtained from a man between 18 and 35 years old in good health. The CDR3 reads CASSNDPGTKDTQYF. The CDR3 bases are TGTGCCAGCTCTAATGACCCCGGGACGAAAGATACGCAGTATTTT.